By frequency in the sample, the clone carrying this TCR beta chain is medium-sized. What it binds is not known. The data were taken from a study of tumor-infiltrating lymphocytes in primary liver carcinoma. Whole-study results and caveats: Pairs of tumor regions overlapped more than tumor-adjacent and tumor-blood pairs did. A significantly higher top-250-clone fraction was found in tumors than in blood (p = 0.039).

The researchers produced TCR beta cDNA from 500 ng total RNA with a constant-region primer. Construction of TCR beta libraries relied on three successive nested multiplex PCR rounds employing slightly modified ARM-PCR. TRBV1-TRBV30 forward and Cbeta reverse primers drove the first two roughly 10-cycle rounds. MiXCR was run by TCRdb on the multiplex PCR reads, yielding one entry per CDR3 protein. The sample holds more than 20,000 distinct CDR3 sequences; over 60% are singletons and the top ten take 40%. Co-extracting RNA and DNA was done with about 20-34 mg of unsorted bulk tissue as input. Tumors were each sampled at five separate regions. CDR3 length: 13 amino acids. V lost 7 bases, J lost 4 bases, and 12 bases lay in between.

This chain uses TRBV12-3 or TRBV12-4 with TRBJ2-3, with D perhaps matching TRBD2 (5 bases). Sequencing was carried out using liver tumor tissue from sampling region 1. Noted subset: tumor region T1, superior pole. The TCR originated in a woman aged 30 to 39 with primary liver carcinoma and hepatitis B virus infection. The chain's CDR3 is CASTSRGPDTQYF. The CDR3 bases are TGTGCCAGCACCTCCAGAGGGCCAGATACGCAGTATTTT.